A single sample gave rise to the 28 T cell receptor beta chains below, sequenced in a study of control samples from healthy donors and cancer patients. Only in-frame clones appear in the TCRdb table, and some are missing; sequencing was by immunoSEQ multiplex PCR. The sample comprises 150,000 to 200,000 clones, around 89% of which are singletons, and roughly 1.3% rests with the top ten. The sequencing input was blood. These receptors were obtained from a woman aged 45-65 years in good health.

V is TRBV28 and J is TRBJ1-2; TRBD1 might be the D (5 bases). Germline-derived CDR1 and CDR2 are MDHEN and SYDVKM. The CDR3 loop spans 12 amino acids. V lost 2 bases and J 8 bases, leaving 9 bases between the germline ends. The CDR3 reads CASSLTGVGYTF. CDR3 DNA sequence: TGTGCCAGCAGTTTAACGGGGGTCGGCTACACCTTC.

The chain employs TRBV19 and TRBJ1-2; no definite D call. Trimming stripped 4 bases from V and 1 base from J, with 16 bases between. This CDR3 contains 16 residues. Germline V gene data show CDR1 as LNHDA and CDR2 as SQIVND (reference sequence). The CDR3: CASSSQGLTNNYGYTF. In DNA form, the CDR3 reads TGTGCCAGTAGTAGCCAAGGACTCACAAATAACTATGGCTACACCTTC.

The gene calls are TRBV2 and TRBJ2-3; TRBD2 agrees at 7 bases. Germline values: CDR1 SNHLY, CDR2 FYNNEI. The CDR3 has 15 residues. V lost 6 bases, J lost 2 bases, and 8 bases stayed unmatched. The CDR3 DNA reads TGTGCCAGCAGGAAACTAGCGAGCGCCACAGATACGCAGTATTTT. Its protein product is CASRKLASATDTQYF.

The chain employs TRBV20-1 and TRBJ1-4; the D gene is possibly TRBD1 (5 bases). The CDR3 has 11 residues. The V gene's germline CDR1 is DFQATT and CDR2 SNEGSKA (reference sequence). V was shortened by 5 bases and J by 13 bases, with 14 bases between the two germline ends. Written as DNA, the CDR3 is TGCAGTGCTGGACCTTTTGGGGGACTGTTTTTT. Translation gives CSAGPFGGLFF.

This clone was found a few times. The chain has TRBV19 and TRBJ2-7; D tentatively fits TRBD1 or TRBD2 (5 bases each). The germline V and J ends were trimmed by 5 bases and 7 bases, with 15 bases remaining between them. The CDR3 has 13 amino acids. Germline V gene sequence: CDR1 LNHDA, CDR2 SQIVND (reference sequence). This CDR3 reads CASSLMTEGEQYF. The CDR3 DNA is TGTGCCAGTAGTCTCATGACAGAGGGTGAGCAGTACTTC.

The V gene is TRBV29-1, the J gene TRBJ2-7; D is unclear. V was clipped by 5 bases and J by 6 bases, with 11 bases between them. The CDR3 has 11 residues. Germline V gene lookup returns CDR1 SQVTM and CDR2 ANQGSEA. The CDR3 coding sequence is TGCAGCGTTCGATTAAACGCCGAGCAGTACTTC. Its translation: CSVRLNAEQYF.

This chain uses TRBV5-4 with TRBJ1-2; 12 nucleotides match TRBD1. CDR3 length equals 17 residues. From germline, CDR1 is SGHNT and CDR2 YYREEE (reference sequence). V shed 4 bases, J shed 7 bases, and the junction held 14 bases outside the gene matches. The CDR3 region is CASSTPGRDRGRFGYTF. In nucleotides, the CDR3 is TGTGCCAGCAGCACGCCGGGCAGGGACAGGGGGCGCTTTGGCTACACCTTC.

The CDR3 region has the DNA TGTGCCAGCAGCCAAGATCGCGGGACCCCGGCCGGGCAGTTCTTC. Translated: CASSQDRGTPAGQFF. The V call is TRBV4-2, the J call TRBJ2-1; D perhaps matches TRBD2 (6 bases). The germline V and J ends were trimmed by 0 bases and 12 bases, with 18 bases remaining between them. This CDR3 is built from 15 residues. Germline loops: CDR1 LGHNA, CDR2 YNFKEQ.

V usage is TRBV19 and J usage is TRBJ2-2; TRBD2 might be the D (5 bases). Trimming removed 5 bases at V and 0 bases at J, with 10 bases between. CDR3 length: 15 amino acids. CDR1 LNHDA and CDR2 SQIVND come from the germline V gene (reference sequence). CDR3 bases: TGTGCCAGTAGTTTTCCGGGGTCGAACACCGGGGAGCTGTTTTTT. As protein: CASSFPGSNTGELFF.

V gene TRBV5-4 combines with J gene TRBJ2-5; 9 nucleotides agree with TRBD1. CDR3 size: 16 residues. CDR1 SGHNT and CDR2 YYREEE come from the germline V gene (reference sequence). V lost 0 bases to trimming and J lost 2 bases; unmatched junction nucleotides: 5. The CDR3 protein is CASSLGSTGGQETQYF. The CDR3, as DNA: TGTGCCAGCAGCTTGGGGTCGACAGGGGGGCAAGAGACCCAGTACTTC.

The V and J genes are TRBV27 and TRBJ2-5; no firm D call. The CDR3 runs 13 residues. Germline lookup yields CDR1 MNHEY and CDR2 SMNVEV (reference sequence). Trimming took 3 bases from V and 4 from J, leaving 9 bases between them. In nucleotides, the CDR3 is TGTGCCAGCAGTTTTGGGGTAGGAGAGACCCAGTACTTC. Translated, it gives CASSFGVGETQYF.

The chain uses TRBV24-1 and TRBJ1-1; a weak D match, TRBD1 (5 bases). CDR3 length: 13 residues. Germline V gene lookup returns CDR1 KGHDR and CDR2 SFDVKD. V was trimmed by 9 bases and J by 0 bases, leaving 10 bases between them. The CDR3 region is CATRGVVNTEAFF. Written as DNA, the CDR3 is TGTGCCACCCGAGGGGTCGTGAACACTGAAGCTTTCTTT.

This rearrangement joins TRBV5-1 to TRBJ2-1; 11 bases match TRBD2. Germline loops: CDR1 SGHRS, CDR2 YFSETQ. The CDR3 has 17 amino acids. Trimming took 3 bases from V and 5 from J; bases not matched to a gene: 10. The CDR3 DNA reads TGCGCCAGCAGCTCCAGACTAGCGGGGACCCTGAACAATGAGCAGTTCTTC. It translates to CASSSRLAGTLNNEQFF.

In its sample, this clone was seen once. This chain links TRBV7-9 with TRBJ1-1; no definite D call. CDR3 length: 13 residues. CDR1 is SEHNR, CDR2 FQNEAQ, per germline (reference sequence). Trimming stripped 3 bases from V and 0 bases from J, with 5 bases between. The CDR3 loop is CASSFLVNTEAFF. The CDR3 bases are TGTGCCAGCAGCTTTCTAGTGAACACTGAAGCTTTCTTT.

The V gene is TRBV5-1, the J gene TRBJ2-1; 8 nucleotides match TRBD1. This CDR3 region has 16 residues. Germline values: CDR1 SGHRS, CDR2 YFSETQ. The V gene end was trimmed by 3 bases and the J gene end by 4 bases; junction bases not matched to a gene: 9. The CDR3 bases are TGCGCCAGCAGCTGGTTGGGGGACAGGTCGTACAATGAGCAGTTCTTC. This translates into CASSWLGDRSYNEQFF.

CDR3 coding DNA: TGTGCCAGCAGCTTAGACGGTGAAGCTTTCTTT. Residues: CASSLDGEAFF. The J gene is TRBJ1-1, the V gene TRBV11-3; the D is unclear. Germline assignment: CDR1 SGHNT and CDR2 YENEEA. The V gene lost 0 bases and the J gene lost 7 bases, with 3 bases spanning the gap. This CDR3 spans 11 amino acids.

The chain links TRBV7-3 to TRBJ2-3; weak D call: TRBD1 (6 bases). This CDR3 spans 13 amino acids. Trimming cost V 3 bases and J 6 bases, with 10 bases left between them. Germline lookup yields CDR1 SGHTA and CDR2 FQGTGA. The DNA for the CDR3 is TGTGCCAGCAGCTTGGCAGGGGTCGATACGCAGTATTTT. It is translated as CASSLAGVDTQYF.

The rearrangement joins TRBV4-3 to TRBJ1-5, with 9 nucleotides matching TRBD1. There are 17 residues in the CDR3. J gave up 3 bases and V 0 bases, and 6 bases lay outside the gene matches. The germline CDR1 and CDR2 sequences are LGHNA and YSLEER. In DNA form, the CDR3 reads TGCGCCAGCAGCCAAGAGTATGGGACAGGGTTCAATCAGCCCCAGCATTTT. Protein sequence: CASSQEYGTGFNQPQHF.

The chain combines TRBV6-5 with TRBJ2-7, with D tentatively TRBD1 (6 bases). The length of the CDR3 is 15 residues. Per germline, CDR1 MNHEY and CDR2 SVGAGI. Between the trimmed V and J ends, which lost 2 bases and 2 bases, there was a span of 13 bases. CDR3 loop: CASSYRDTGTYEQYF. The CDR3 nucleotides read TGTGCCAGCAGTTACCGGGACACTGGAACCTACGAGCAGTACTTC.

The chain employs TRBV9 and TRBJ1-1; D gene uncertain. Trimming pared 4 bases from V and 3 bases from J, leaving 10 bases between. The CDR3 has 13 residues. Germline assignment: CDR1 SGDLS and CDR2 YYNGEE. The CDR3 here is CASSSGSYTEAFF. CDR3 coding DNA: TGTGCCAGCAGCTCCGGGTCTTACACTGAAGCTTTCTTT.

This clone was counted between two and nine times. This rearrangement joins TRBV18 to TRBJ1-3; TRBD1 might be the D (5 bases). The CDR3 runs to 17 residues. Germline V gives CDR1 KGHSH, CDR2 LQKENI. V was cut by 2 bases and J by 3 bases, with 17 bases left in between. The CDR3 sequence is CASSPEEAGWRGNTIYF. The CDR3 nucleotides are TGTGCCAGCTCACCAGAGGAGGCAGGGTGGCGTGGAAACACCATATATTTT.

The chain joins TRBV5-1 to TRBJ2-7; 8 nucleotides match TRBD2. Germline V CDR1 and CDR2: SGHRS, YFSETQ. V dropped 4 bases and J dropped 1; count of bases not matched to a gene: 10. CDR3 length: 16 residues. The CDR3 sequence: CASSPYSGATSYEQYF. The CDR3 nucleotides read TGCGCCAGCAGCCCTTATAGCGGGGCGACTTCCTACGAGCAGTACTTC.

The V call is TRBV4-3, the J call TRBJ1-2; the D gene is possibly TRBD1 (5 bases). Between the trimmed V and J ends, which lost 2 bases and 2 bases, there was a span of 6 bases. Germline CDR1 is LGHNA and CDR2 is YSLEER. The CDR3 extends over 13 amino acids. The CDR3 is CASSQPGNYGYTF. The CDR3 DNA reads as TGCGCCAGCAGCCAACCAGGGAACTATGGCTACACCTTC.

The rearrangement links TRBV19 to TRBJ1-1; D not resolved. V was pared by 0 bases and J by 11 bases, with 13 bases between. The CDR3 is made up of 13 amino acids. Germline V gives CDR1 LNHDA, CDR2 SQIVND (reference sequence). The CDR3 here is CASSIEERAQAFF. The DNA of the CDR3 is TGTGCCAGTAGTATAGAGGAGAGGGCGCAGGCTTTCTTT.

The CDR3 here is CASSLEQGAYEQYF. The DNA for the CDR3 is TGCGCCAGCAGCTTGGAACAGGGGGCCTACGAGCAGTACTTC. This sequence joins TRBV5-1 and TRBJ2-7, with 8 nucleotides matching TRBD1. Germline V CDR1 and CDR2: SGHRS, YFSETQ. The CDR3 length is 14 residues. V shed 0 bases, J shed 2 bases, and the junction held 1 base outside the gene matches.

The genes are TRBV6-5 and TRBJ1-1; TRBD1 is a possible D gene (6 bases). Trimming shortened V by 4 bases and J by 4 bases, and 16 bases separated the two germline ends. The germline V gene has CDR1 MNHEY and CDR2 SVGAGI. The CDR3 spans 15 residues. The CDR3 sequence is CASSSPGGRSTEAFF. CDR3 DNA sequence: TGTGCCAGCAGTTCCCCCGGGGGGCGCAGCACTGAAGCTTTCTTT.

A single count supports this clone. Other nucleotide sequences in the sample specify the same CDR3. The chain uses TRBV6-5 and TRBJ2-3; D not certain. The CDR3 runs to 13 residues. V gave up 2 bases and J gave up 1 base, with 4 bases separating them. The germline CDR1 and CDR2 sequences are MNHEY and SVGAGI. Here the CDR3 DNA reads TGTGCCAGCAGTTACACGGGCACAGATACGCAGTATTTT. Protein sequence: CASSYTGTDTQYF.

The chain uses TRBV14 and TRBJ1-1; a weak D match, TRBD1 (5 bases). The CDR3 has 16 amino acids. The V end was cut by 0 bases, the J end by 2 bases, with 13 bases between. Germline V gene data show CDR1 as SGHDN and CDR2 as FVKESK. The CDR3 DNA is TGTGCCAGCAGCCAAGACTTTGGACACTTTAACACTGAAGCTTTCTTT. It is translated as CASSQDFGHFNTEAFF.